Shown below are 28 T cell receptor beta chains from a single sample sequenced in a study of response to subunit inactivated influenza vaccine. A single record per CDR3 protein comes from TCRdb applying MiXCR to the RT-PCR reads. The sample carries hundreds of thousands of distinct CDR3 sequences, about a tenth recorded once. The sequences come from PBMCs from blood, collected roughly 46 days after vaccination. These receptors all stem from a man aged 45 to 65 who received an inactivated influenza vaccine.

This chain uses TRBV14 with TRBJ2-7; D is perhaps TRBD1 (5 bases). The germline V gene encodes CDR1 SGHDN and CDR2 FVKESK. The length of the CDR3 is 14 residues. Trimming took 4 bases from V and 3 from J, leaving 13 bases between them. CDR3 sequence reads: CASSRETANYEQYF. DNA for the CDR3: TGTGCCAGCAGCCGAGAGACAGCAAACTACGAGCAGTACTTC. Combining the CDR3 with reference TRBV14 and TRBJ2-7 gives the whole variable domain EAGVTQFPSHSVIEKGQTVTLRCDPISGHDNLYWYRRVMGKEIKFLLHFVKESKQDESGMPNNRFLAERTGGTYSTLKVQPAELEDSGVYFCASSRETANYEQYFGPGTRLTVT.

The chain recombines TRBV20-1 with TRBJ2-1; 8 nucleotides match TRBD2. The CDR3 runs 14 residues. Germline V gene data show CDR1 as DFQATT and CDR2 as SNEGSKA (reference sequence). J gave up 5 bases and V 0 bases, and 3 bases lay outside the gene matches. The chain's CDR3 is CSARDVAGNNEQFF. Written as DNA, the CDR3 is TGCAGTGCTAGAGATGTAGCGGGAAACAATGAGCAGTTCTTC.

This clonotype was counted only a few times. The chain uses TRBV6-5 and TRBJ1-1; D ambiguous. Trimming took 6 bases from V and 3 from J, leaving 14 bases between them. The germline gives CDR1 MNHEY, CDR2 SVGAGI. The CDR3 totals 14 residues. CDR3 nucleotides: TGTGCCAGCAGCTTAGTCGACACCTACACTGAAGCTTTCTTT. Its translation is CASSLVDTYTEAFF.

V is TRBV29-1 and J is TRBJ2-7; TRBD1 agrees at 8 bases. After removal of 1 base from V and 3 bases from J, the junction contained 8 bases not matched to a gene. Germline values: CDR1 SQVTM, CDR2 ANQGSEA. This CDR3 has 15 residues. The CDR3 protein is CSVEAPSRGLYEQYF. DNA of the CDR3: TGCAGCGTTGAAGCCCCATCCAGGGGGCTCTACGAGCAGTACTTC.

This clonotype was counted a few times. The chain couples TRBV6-6 to TRBJ1-4, with D unclear. The germline V gene encodes CDR1 MNHNY and CDR2 SVGAGI (reference sequence). Trimming shortened V by 0 bases and J by 8 bases, and 7 bases separated the two germline ends. The length of the CDR3 is 13 residues. The CDR3 DNA sequence: TGTGCCAGCAGTTACTCGTTTAAAGAAAAACTGTTTTTT. It specifies CASSYSFKEKLFF.

The chain recombines TRBV9 with TRBJ2-1, with TRBD1 identical over 7 bases. CDR3 length: 15 residues. V lost 0 bases, J lost 4 bases, and 4 bases stayed unmatched. CDR1 and CDR2 (germline): SGDLS, YYNGEE. As DNA, the CDR3 is TGTGCCAGCAGCGTAGAGGGGACAGTGTACAATGAGCAGTTCTTC. Residues: CASSVEGTVYNEQFF.

V usage is TRBV28 and J usage is TRBJ2-5; no firm D call. Trimming cost V 4 bases and J 4 bases, with 19 bases left between them. The CDR3 runs 16 residues. Germline lookup yields CDR1 MDHEN and CDR2 SYDVKM. The CDR3 reads CASSSTPRGYRETQYF. Here the CDR3 DNA reads TGTGCCAGCAGTTCAACCCCCCGTGGGTATAGAGAGACCCAGTACTTC.

This clonotype showed up many times. J is TRBJ2-7 and V is TRBV6-2 or TRBV6-3; 9 bases line up with TRBD2. Germline V gene data show CDR1 as MNHEY and CDR2 as SVGEGT. V gave up 3 bases and J gave up 4 bases; unmatched junction bases: 16. The CDR3 length is 18 residues. This CDR3 reads CASSYAVRLAGPQYEQYF. In DNA, the CDR3 is TGTGCCAGCAGTTATGCCGTCAGGCTAGCGGGACCTCAATACGAGCAGTACTTC.

This chain connects TRBV20-1 to TRBJ2-3; 10 nucleotides agree with TRBD2. This CDR3 is built from 15 residues. Germline CDR1 DFQATT, CDR2 SNEGSKA (reference sequence). The V segment lost 6 bases and the J segment 0 bases; nucleotides outside the gene matches: 6. This CDR3 reads CSAEQLAGSTDTQYF. In nucleotides, the CDR3 is TGCAGTGCCGAGCAACTAGCGGGAAGCACAGATACGCAGTATTTT.

The chain combines TRBV7-2 with TRBJ2-1, with no clear D. The CDR3 consists of 13 residues. V lost 5 bases and J 7 bases, leaving 12 bases between the germline ends. CDR1 and CDR2 from the germline V gene are SGHTA and FQGNSA. For the CDR3, the DNA is TGTGCCAGCAGCCGCGTCAGCCTTAATGAGCAGTTCTTC. This gives the protein CASSRVSLNEQFF.

This clonotype appeared many times. The CDR3 region is CSATLGGDYNEQFF. The CDR3 coding sequence is TGCAGTGCTACTTTGGGGGGGGACTACAATGAGCAGTTCTTC. The genes are TRBV20-1 and TRBJ2-1; TRBD2 matches 7 bases. The V and J ends lost 4 bases and 3 bases, in that order; junction bases with no gene match: 6. CDR1 DFQATT and CDR2 SNEGSKA come from the germline V gene (reference sequence). The CDR3 loop spans 14 amino acids.

This clonotype was found a few times. The chain couples TRBV9 to TRBJ1-6; D ambiguous. The V end was cut by 4 bases, the J end by 7 bases, with 12 bases between. CDR1 SGDLS and CDR2 YYNGEE come from the germline V gene. The CDR3 extends over 14 amino acids. The CDR3 is CASSPLESNSPLHF. The CDR3 DNA is TGTGCCAGCAGCCCCCTAGAGTCGAATTCACCCCTCCACTTT.

J is TRBJ1-2 and V is TRBV12-3 or TRBV12-4, with 7 positions matching TRBD1. The CDR3 spans 14 residues. Trimming at V came to 5 bases and at J to 6 bases, leaving 9 bases not matched to a gene. The CDR3 DNA is TGTGCCAGCAGTATACCCGGGACAGTGGATGGCTACACCTTC. Its translation: CASSIPGTVDGYTF.

This clonotype was seen a handful of times. This chain uses TRBV4-3 with TRBJ2-4, with 12 bases that match TRBD2. Per the germline V gene, CDR1 is LGHNA and CDR2 is YSLEER. V shed 4 bases and J 5 bases; nucleotides not matched to a gene: 9. The CDR3 extends over 17 amino acids. CDR3 coding DNA: TGCGCCAGCAGCCGCAGGACTAGCGGGGTGGGGGAAAACATTCAGTACTTC. It yields the protein CASSRRTSGVGENIQYF.

The rearrangement links TRBV20-1 to TRBJ2-1; 8 positions agree with TRBD2. The length of the CDR3 is 19 residues. The ends lost 4 bases at V and 5 bases at J; junction bases unmatched: 22. Germline-derived CDR1 and CDR2 are DFQATT and SNEGSKA (reference sequence). CDR3 residues: CSATPVGLAGPFRNNEQFF. The DNA for the CDR3 is TGCAGTGCTACCCCTGTAGGACTAGCAGGACCCTTCCGCAACAATGAGCAGTTCTTC.

The chain employs TRBV7-8 and TRBJ2-3, with TRBD2 matching 7 bases. The germline V gene has CDR1 SGHVS and CDR2 FQNEAQ. The length of the CDR3 is 19 residues. Trimming cost V 1 base and J 2 bases; bases outside gene matches: 15. The CDR3 here is CASSLVGLVGSGITDTQYF. The CDR3 coding sequence is TGTGCCAGCAGCTTAGTTGGACTAGTGGGATCGGGTATCACAGATACGCAGTATTTT. The whole variable domain, filled in from reference TRBV7-8 and TRBJ2-3, reads GAGVSQSPRYKVAKRGQDVALRCDPISGHVSLFWYQQALGQGPEFLTYFQNEAQLDKSGLPSDRFFAERPEGSVSTLKIQRTQQEDSAVYLCASSLVGLVGSGITDTQYFGPGTRLTVL.

This clonotype was seen repeatedly, ten times or more. The chain has TRBV20-1 and TRBJ2-7, with 9 positions matching TRBD2. With 2 bases clipped from V and 4 bases from J, the junction kept 6 bases outside the gene matches. The CDR3 loop spans 14 amino acids. Germline CDR1 DFQATT, CDR2 SNEGSKA (reference sequence). CDR3 DNA sequence: TGCAGTGCTAGAAATAGCGGGAGTAGGTACGAGCAGTACTTC. This sequence encodes CSARNSGSRYEQYF.

V usage is TRBV5-6 and J usage is TRBJ2-2; a weak D match, TRBD1 (6 bases). Trimming removed 4 bases at V and 4 bases at J, with 23 bases between. The CDR3 is made up of 18 amino acids. Germline assignment: CDR1 SGHDT and CDR2 YYEEEE. The CDR3, as DNA: TGTGCCAGCAGCCAGCTCGGGCCGACTGGACAGATCACCGGGGAGCTGTTTTTT. Residues: CASSQLGPTGQITGELFF.

The chain links TRBV28 to TRBJ2-3; the D is unclear. The V and J ends lost 3 bases and 2 bases respectively, with 12 bases between them. The germline CDR1 and CDR2 sequences are MDHEN and SYDVKM. This CDR3 has 15 amino acids. The CDR3 DNA is TGTGCCAGCAGTTTTCGACGGTGGACCACAGATACGCAGTATTTT. Encoded protein: CASSFRRWTTDTQYF.

The rearrangement joins TRBV10-3 to TRBJ2-1; the match to TRBD2 covers 10 bases. Trimming removed 6 bases from V and 1 base from J; junction bases left unmatched: 3. Germline V gene data show CDR1 as ENHRY and CDR2 as SYGVKD. The CDR3 contains 15 residues. CDR3 in DNA: TGTGCCATCAGGGCAGCGGGAGGGTCCTACAATGAGCAGTTCTTC. Protein product: CAIRAAGGSYNEQFF.

V and J are TRBV29-1 and TRBJ1-2; D is unclear. Trimming left V 2 bases short and J 4 bases short, with 8 bases between. The CDR3 contains 12 residues. In germline, CDR1 is SQVTM, CDR2 ANQGSEA. The CDR3 region is CSVEWQPYGYTF. The DNA for the CDR3 is TGCAGCGTTGAATGGCAGCCCTATGGCTACACCTTC. Drawing the rest from reference TRBV29-1 and TRBJ1-2, the complete variable domain is SAVISQKPSRDICQRGTSLTIQCQVDSQVTMMFWYRQQPGQSLTLIATANQGSEATYESGFVIDKFPISRPNLTFSTLTVSNMSPEDSSIYLCSVEWQPYGYTFGSGTRLTVV.

The chain employs TRBV12-3 or TRBV12-4 and TRBJ2-2, with 7 bases lining up with TRBD1. This CDR3 region has 15 residues. J lost 5 bases, V lost 5 bases, and 8 bases had no gene match. The CDR3 protein is CASSITPQGTGELFF. The CDR3 nucleotides read TGTGCCAGCAGTATAACACCACAGGGGACCGGGGAGCTGTTTTTT.

This clonotype turned up a few times. The V gene is TRBV6-1, the J gene TRBJ2-7, with TRBD1 as a possible D gene (6 bases). The CDR3 has 14 residues. Trimming took off 2 bases at V and 3 bases at J, with 11 bases between the two ends. Germline V lookup: CDR1 MNHNS, CDR2 SASEGT. The CDR3 coding sequence is TGTGCCAGCAGTGAAAACAGGGTGGTCTACGAGCAGTACTTC. It specifies CASSENRVVYEQYF.

This clonotype showed up just a few times. The rearrangement links TRBV12-3 or TRBV12-4 to TRBJ2-1, with TRBD2 matching over 9 bases. The ends lost 5 bases at V and 3 bases at J; junction bases unmatched: 8. The length of the CDR3 is 16 residues. CDR3 in amino acids: CASSVRAGGNYNEQFF. The DNA of the CDR3 is TGTGCCAGCAGTGTTCGAGCGGGAGGCAACTACAATGAGCAGTTCTTC.

This clonotype was observed many times. The chain has TRBV12-3 or TRBV12-4 and TRBJ1-2; D not certain. This CDR3 is 13 amino acids long. V was cut by 3 bases and J by 4 bases, with 9 bases left in between. The chain's CDR3 is CASSFIQAYGYTF. The CDR3 coding sequence is TGTGCCAGCAGTTTCATCCAGGCCTATGGCTACACCTTC.

Ten or more counts support this clonotype. The V call is TRBV5-1, the J call TRBJ2-7; D gene ambiguous. This CDR3 comprises 14 residues. Germline lookup yields CDR1 SGHRS and CDR2 YFSETQ. V lost 0 bases, J lost 0 bases, and 7 bases lay in between. The chain's CDR3 is CASSLGDNSYEQYF. CDR3 bases: TGCGCCAGCAGCTTGGGTGACAACTCCTACGAGCAGTACTTC.

This clonotype was seen a few times. This chain connects TRBV7-8 to TRBJ2-3; 9 nucleotides match TRBD1. The CDR3 has 16 amino acids. V was pared by 5 bases and J by 5 bases, with 11 bases of the junction left unmatched. Germline V CDR1 and CDR2: SGHVS, FQNEAQ. The CDR3 coding sequence is TGTGCCAGCAGCAGCGTGGAGGACAGGGGAAGAGATACGCAGTATTTT. Translating gives CASSSVEDRGRDTQYF.

This chain links TRBV24-1 with TRBJ2-5; D remains unclear. The CDR3 length is 14 residues. Germline CDR1 is KGHDR and CDR2 is SFDVKD. Between the trimmed V and J ends, which lost 9 bases and 2 bases, there was a span of 15 bases. DNA for the CDR3: TGTGCCACCGCTGGCAGATTGGCGCAAGAGACCCAGTACTTC. Protein sequence: CATAGRLAQETQYF.